This T cell receptor beta chain was identified in a study of blood T cell repertoires in COVID-19 (dated by TCRdb to the early 2020s). General notes on the study: The collaborator samples originated in the United States, Italy and Spain and spanned the acute and convalescent phases of COVID-19. The samples were drawn from the first 160 participants of the ongoing ImmuneRACE study and from 1,254 subjects provided by 6 global collaborators. Where available, HLA class I and class II types were obtained from metadata supplied by the sample provider rather than from assay-based typing. A freely available public database, intended as a resource for researchers studying the immune response to SARS-CoV-2, is where the repertoires were released. The prospective study material was composed of cDNA or gDNA derived from T cells, B-cell-depleted T cells, or PBMCs. A de-identified subject ID, COVID-19 status, age in years and sex were almost always included in the sample metadata. Subjects who had been exposed to COVID-19, were actively infected with it, or had recovered from it provided the deeply sampled blood TCRbeta repertoires that made up the dataset. Findings and caveats that apply to the study as a whole: The amount of clinical and demographic metadata varied by source and participant and was provided uncurated.

Notes on this clone: What antigen it recognizes has not been identified. No base qualities exist here, and no much larger clone lies one base off it.

TCRbeta CDR3 regions were amplified from genomic DNA using the immunoSEQ Assay, a bias-controlled multiplex PCR. Processing in the source paper ran as follows. Nucleated cell counts per sample were estimated from amplification of reference gene primers within the assay. To quantify the absolute abundance of each unique TCRbeta CDR3 rearrangement, sequence reads were collapsed and filtered. For each sample, productive Simpson clonality was calculated by taking the square root of Simpson's diversity index across productive rearrangements. TCRdb retrieved this table from immuneACCESS and kept in-frame rearrangements only. Not all clones are present; in checked studies, unresolved V genes account for under half, and no reason is known for the remainder. The DNA was the basis for D and trimming; V, J and clone size are from that table. This sample has approximately 300,000 clones in its table, and approximately 90% of those were observed once. The biggest ten clones account for about 4.2% of the sample.

The CDR3, from cysteine to phenylalanine, totals 11 residues. Of all the DNA, just the CDR3 is kept, 33 bases in frame from base 1. CDR1 and CDR2 were assigned from the germline V gene (reference sequence) as GTSNPN and SVGIG. The germline ends are 10 bases apart after V is trimmed by 3 bases and J by 7 bases. The collaborating institutions used their own protocols to collect whole blood in K2EDTA tubes. For TCRbeta analysis, collaborator samples were shipped as frozen whole blood, as isolated PBMCs, or as DNA extracted from either sample type. The sequenced material came from peripheral blood. The origin of this receptor is a middle-aged man with acute or convalescent COVID-19. The chain is made from TRBV30 and TRBJ2-7, and TRBD2 may be the D gene, going by 6 matching bases. The DNA reads as follows: TGTGCCTGGAGAGAAGGAGGGGAGCAGTACTTC. This sequence encodes CAWREGGEQYF. The CDR3 plus the reference TRBV30 and TRBJ2-7 genes for the other parts give the full variable domain: SQTIHQWPATLVQPVGSPLSLECTVEGTSNPNLYWYRQAAGRGLQLLFYSVGIGQISSEVPQNLSASRPQDRQFILSSKKLLLSDSGFYLCAWREGGEQYFGPGTRLTVT.